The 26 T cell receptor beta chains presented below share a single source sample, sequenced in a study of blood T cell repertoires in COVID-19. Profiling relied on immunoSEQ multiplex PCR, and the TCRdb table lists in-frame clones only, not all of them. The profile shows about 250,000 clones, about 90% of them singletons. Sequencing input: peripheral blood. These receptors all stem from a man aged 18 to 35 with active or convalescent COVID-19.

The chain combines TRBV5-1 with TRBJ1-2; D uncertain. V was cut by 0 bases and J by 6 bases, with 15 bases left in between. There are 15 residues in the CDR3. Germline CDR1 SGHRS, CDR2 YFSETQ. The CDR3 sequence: CASSLARKEGDGYTF. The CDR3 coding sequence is TGCGCCAGCAGCTTGGCCCGCAAGGAGGGTGATGGCTACACCTTC. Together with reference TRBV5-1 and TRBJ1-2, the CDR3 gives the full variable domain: KAGVTQTPRYLIKTRGQQVTLSCSPISGHRSVSWYQQTPGQGLQFLFEYFSETQRNKGNFPGRFSGRQFSNSRSEMNVSTLELGDSALYLCASSLARKEGDGYTFGSGTRLTVV.

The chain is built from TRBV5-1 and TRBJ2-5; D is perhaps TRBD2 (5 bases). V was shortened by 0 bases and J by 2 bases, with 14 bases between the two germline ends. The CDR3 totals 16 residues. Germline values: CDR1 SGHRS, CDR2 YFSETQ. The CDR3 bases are TGCGCCAGCAGCTTGGGGGCGGACTGGGTACAAGAGACCCAGTACTTC. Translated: CASSLGADWVQETQYF.

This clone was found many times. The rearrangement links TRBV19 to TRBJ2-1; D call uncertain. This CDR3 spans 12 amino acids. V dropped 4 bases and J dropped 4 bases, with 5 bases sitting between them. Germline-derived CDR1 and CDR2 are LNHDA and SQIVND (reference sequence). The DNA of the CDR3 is TGTGCCAGTAGTACCACTTACAATGAGCAGTTCTTC. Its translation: CASSTTYNEQFF.

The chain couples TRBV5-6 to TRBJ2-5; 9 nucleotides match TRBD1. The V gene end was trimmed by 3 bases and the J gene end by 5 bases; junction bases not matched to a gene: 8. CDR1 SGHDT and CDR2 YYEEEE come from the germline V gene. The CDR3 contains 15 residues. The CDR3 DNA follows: TGTGCCAGCAGCTCTATTGGACAGGGGTTGGAGACCCAGTACTTC. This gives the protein CASSSIGQGLETQYF.

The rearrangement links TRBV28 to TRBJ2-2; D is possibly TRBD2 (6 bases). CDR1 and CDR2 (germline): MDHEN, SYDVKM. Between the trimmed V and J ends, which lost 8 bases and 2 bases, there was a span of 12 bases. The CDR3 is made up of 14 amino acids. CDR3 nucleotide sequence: TGTGCCAGCTTCGGAGGGTTCAACACCGGGGAGCTGTTTTTT. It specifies CASFGGFNTGELFF.

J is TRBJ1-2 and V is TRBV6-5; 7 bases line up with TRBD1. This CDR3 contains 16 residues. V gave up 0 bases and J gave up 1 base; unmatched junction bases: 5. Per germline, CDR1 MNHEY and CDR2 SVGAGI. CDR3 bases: TGTGCCAGCAGTTACTCAGGGACAGCACTTAACTATGGCTACACCTTC. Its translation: CASSYSGTALNYGYTF.

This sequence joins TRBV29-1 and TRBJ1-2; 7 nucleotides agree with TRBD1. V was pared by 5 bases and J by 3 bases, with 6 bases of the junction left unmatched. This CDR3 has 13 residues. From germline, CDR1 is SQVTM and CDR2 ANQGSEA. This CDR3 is CSVSGTEDYGYTF. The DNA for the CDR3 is TGCAGCGTTTCCGGGACAGAGGACTATGGCTACACCTTC.

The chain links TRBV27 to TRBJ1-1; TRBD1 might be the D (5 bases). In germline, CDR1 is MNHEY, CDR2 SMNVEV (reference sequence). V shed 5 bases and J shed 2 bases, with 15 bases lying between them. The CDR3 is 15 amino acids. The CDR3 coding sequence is TGTGCCAGCAGTCCCGGGACTTTCCTAAACACTGAAGCTTTCTTT. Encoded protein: CASSPGTFLNTEAFF.

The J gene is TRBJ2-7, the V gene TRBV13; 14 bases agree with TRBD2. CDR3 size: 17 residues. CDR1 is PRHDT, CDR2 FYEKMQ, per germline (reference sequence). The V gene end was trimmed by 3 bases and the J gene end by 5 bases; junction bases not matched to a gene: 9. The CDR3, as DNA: TGTGCCAGCAGCTTCGGACTAGCGGGGGGCTCCGTCAACGAGCAGTACTTC. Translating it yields CASSFGLAGGSVNEQYF.

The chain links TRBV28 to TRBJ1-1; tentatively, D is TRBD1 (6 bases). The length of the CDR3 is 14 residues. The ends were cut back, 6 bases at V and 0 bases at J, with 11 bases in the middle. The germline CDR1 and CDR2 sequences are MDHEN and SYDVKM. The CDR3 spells CASRTGQLNTEAFF. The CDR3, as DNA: TGTGCCAGCAGAACTGGACAGTTGAACACTGAAGCTTTCTTT.

CDR3 nucleotides: TGTGCCAGCAGCTTAGGCCAGGACAGCGTCACCGGGGAGCTGTTTTTT. Translation: CASSLGQDSVTGELFF. J is TRBJ2-2 and V is TRBV13; D possibly corresponds to TRBD1 (6 bases). Looked up from germline, CDR1 is PRHDT and CDR2 is FYEKMQ (reference sequence). Trimming removed 0 bases at V and 4 bases at J, with 12 bases between. The CDR3 covers 16 residues.

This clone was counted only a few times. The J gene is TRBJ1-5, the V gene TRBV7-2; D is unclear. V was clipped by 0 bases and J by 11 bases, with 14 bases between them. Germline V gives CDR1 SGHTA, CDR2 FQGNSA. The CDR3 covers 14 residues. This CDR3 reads CASSLAAHPGAQHF. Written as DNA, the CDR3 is TGTGCCAGCAGCTTAGCTGCCCACCCCGGGGCCCAGCATTTT.

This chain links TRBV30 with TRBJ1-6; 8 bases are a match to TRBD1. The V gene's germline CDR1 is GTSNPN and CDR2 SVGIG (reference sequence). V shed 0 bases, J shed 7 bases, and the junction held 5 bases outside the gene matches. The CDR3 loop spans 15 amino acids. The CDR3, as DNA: TGTGCCTGGAGTGTTGTGGGACAGGCCAATTCACCCCTCCACTTT. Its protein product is CAWSVVGQANSPLHF.

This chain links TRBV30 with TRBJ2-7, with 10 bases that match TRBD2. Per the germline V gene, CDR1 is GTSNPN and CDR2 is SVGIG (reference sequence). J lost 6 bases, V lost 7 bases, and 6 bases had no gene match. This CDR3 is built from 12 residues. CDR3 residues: CAFSGGGGEQYF. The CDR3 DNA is TGTGCCTTCAGCGGGGGGGGAGGCGAGCAGTACTTC.

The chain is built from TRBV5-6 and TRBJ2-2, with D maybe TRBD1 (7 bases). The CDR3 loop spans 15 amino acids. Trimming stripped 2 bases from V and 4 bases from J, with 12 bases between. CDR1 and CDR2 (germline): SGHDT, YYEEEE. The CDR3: CASSLGGGATGELFF. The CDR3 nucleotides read TGTGCCAGCAGCTTAGGAGGGGGCGCCACCGGGGAGCTGTTTTTT. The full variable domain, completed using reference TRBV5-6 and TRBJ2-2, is DAGVTQSPTHLIKTRGQQVTLRCSPKSGHDTVSWYQQALGQGPQFIFQYYEEEERQRGNFPDRFSGHQFPNYSSELNVNALLLGDSALYLCASSLGGGATGELFFGEGSRLTVL.

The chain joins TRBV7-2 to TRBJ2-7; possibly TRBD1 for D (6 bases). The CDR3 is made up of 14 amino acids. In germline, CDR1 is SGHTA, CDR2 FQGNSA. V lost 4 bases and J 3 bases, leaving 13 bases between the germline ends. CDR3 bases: TGTGCCAGCAGCTCGGTACTACAGGGCTACGAGCAGTACTTC. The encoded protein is CASSSVLQGYEQYF. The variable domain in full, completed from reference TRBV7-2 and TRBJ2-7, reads GAGVSQSPSNKVTEKGKDVELRCDPISGHTALYWYRQSLGQGLEFLIYFQGNSAPDKSGLPSDRFSAERTGGSVSTLTIQRTQQEDSAVYLCASSSVLQGYEQYFGPGTRLTVT.

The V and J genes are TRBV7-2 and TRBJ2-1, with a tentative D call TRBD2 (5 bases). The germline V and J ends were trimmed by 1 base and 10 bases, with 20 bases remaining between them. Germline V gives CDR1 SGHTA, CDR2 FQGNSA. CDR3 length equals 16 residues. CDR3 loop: CASSLGPASSVGEQFF. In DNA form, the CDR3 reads TGTGCCAGCAGCTTAGGTCCAGCTAGCTCAGTGGGGGAGCAGTTCTTC.

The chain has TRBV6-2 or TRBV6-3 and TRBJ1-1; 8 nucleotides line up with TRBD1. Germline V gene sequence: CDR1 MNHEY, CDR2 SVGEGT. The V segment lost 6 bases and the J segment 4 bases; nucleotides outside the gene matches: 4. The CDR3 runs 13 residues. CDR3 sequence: CASSWTGLTEAFF. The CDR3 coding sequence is TGTGCCAGCAGCTGGACAGGGCTCACTGAAGCTTTCTTT.

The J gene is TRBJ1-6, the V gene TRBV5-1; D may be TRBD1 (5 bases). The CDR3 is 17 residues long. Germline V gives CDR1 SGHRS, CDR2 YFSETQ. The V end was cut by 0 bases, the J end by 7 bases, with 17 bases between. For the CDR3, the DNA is TGCGCCAGCAGCTTGGCCCGGGTAGGGGCTACGAATTCACCCCTCCACTTT. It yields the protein CASSLARVGATNSPLHF.

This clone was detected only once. The CDR3 loop reads CASSLPGAANTGELFF. The CDR3 nucleotides read TGTGCCAGCAGTCTACCGGGTGCGGCGAACACCGGGGAGCTGTTTTTT. V gene TRBV7-6 combines with J gene TRBJ2-2, with D hard to call. CDR1 is SGHVS, CDR2 FNYEAQ, per germline. Trimming took 6 bases from V and 0 from J, leaving 14 bases between them. CDR3 length equals 16 residues. Based on the CDR3 plus reference TRBV7-6 and TRBJ2-2, the full variable domain is GAGVSQSPRYKVTKRGQDVALRCDPISGHVSLYWYRQALGQGPEFLTYFNYEAQQDKSGLPNDRFSAERPEGSISTLTIQRTEQRDSAMYRCASSLPGAANTGELFFGEGSRLTVL.

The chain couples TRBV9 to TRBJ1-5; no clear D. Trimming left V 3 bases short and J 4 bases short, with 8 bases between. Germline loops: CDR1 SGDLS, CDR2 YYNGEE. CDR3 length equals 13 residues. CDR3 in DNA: TGTGCCAGCAGCGCTAGAACGAATCAGCCCCAGCATTTT. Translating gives CASSARTNQPQHF.

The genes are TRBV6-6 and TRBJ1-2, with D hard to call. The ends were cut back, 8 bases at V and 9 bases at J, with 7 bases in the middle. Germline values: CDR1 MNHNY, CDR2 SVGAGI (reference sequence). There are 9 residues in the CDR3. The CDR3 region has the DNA TGTGCCAGCGGGCAGCGCTACACCTTC. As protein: CASGQRYTF.

For the CDR3, the DNA is TGTGCCAGTAGACCCGGGGGGGTAGGAGACTATGGCTACACCTTC. It specifies CASRPGGVGDYGYTF. The rearrangement uses TRBV19 and TRBJ1-2; maybe TRBD1 (5 bases). The CDR3 length is 15 residues. The germline CDR1 and CDR2 sequences are LNHDA and SQIVND (reference sequence). V was clipped by 6 bases and J by 3 bases, with 17 bases between them.

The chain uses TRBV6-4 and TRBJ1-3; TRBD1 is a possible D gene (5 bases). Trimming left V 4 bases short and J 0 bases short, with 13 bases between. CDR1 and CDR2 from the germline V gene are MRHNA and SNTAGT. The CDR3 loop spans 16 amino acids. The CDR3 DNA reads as TGTGCCAGCAGTGGGGGGGACCCGAGCTCTGGAAACACCATATATTTT. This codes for CASSGGDPSSGNTIYF.

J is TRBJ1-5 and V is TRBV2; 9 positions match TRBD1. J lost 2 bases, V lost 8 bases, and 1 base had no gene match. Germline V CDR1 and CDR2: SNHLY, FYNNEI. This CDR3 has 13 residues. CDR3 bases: TGTGCCAGCGGGGACAGGGGCAATCAGCCCCAGCATTTT. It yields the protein CASGDRGNQPQHF. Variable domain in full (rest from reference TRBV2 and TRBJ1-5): EPEVTQTPSHQVTQMGQEVILRCVPISNHLYFYWYRQILGQKVEFLVSFYNNEISEKSEIFDDQFSVERPDGSNFTLKIRSTKLEDSAMYFCASGDRGNQPQHFGDGTRLSIL.

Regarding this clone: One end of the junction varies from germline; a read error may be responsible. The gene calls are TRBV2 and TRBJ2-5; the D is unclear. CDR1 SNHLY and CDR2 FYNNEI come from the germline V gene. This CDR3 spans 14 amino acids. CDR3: CASREVPQKETQYF. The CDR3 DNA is TGTGCCAGCAGGGAAGTTCCCCAAAAAGAGACCCAGTACTTC. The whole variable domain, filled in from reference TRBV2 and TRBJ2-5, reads EPEVTQTPSHQVTQMGQEVILRCVPISNHLYFYWYRQILGQKVEFLVSFYNNEISEKSEIFDDQFSVERPDGSNFTLKIRSTKLEDSAMYFCASREVPQKETQYFGPGTRLLVL.